One T cell receptor (beta chain) is described in this entry. The data are from a study of T cell changes during pregnancy in multiple sclerosis. Libraries were prepared by immunoSEQ multiplex PCR; TCRdb keeps only in-frame clonotypes and omits some of them. The table includes about 100,000 clones, over 85% detected once. This receptor was obtained from a female donor with multiple sclerosis, enrolled in a pregnancy study. Sequenced here: peripheral blood, sampled in the second trimester of pregnancy.

In DNA, the CDR3 is TGTGCCAGCAGCTTTCAGTCAGGGGTTGGAAACACCATATATTTT. It yields the protein CASSFQSGVGNTIYF. This chain connects TRBV7-2 to TRBJ1-3, with D tentatively TRBD1 (6 bases). Germline assignment: CDR1 SGHTA and CDR2 FQGNSA. V shed 3 bases and J shed 3 bases, with 12 bases lying between them. The CDR3 has 15 amino acids.